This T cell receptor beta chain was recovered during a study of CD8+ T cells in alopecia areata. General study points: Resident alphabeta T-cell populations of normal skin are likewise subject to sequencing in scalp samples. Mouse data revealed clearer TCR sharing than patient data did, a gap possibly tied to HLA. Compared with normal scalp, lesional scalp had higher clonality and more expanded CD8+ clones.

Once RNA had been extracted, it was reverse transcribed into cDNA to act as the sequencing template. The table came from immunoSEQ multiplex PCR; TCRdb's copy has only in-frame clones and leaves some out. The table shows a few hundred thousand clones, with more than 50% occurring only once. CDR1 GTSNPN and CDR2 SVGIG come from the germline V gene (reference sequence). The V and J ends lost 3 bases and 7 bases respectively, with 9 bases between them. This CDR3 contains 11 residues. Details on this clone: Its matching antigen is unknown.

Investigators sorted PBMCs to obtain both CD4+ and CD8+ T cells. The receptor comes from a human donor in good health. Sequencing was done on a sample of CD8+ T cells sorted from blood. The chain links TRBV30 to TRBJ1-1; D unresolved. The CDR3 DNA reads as TGTGCCTGGAGGAATATTTTTGAAGCTTTCTTT. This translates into CAWRNIFEAFF.